The 8 T cell receptor beta chains presented below share a single source sample, sequenced in a study of beta chain features in type 1 diabetes. The authors reverse transcribed all of the isolated RNA, so sequencing captured expressed TCRB transcripts. Sequencing used immunoSEQ multiplex PCR; TCRdb keeps in-frame clones, though not all of them. Of about 360,000 clones listed, 10% to 15% are singletons. These receptors lack a known antigen. Study findings and constraints: Moderately but significantly shorter TCRB CDR3s were found in Type 1 diabetes patients in all four CD4+ subsets.

Material: naive CD4+ T cells from blood. The receptors derive from a woman aged 18-35 years with type 1 diabetes.

This clone turned up a few times. The chain is built from TRBV5-4 and TRBJ1-1; no firm D call. Trimming removed 0 bases from V and 1 base from J, with 13 bases in between. This CDR3 contains 16 residues. Germline lookup yields CDR1 SGHNT and CDR2 YYREEE (reference sequence). The CDR3 region is CASSLDGRPKNTEAFF. CDR3 coding DNA: TGTGCCAGCAGCTTGGATGGCAGGCCTAAGAACACTGAAGCTTTCTTT.

This chain links TRBV9 with TRBJ1-1, with 9 bases identical to TRBD1. The germline CDR1 and CDR2 sequences are SGDLS and YYNGEE. V lost 4 bases and J lost 6; bases outside the gene matches: 4. This CDR3 is built from 13 residues. CDR3 bases: TGTGCCAGCAGCACCGGGACAGGGCCTGAAGCTTTCTTT. It encodes CASSTGTGPEAFF.

This clone was observed a few times. The rearrangement links TRBV7-2 to TRBJ2-1; 11 bases line up with TRBD2. CDR1 and CDR2 from the germline V gene are SGHTA and FQGNSA. This CDR3 comprises 17 residues. V lost 8 bases to trimming and J lost 0 bases; unmatched junction nucleotides: 9. In nucleotides, the CDR3 is TGTGCCAGCCTCGCGACTAGCGGGGCGTTCTCCTACAATGAGCAGTTCTTC. It translates to CASLATSGAFSYNEQFF.

This clone has a handful of counts. The rearrangement joins TRBV30 to TRBJ2-7, with 11 nucleotides matching TRBD2. J gave up 1 base and V 3 bases, and 8 bases lay outside the gene matches. Germline loops: CDR1 GTSNPN, CDR2 SVGIG (reference sequence). The CDR3 loop spans 16 amino acids. The chain's CDR3 is CAWRLAGAGGSYEQYF. The CDR3 nucleotides are TGTGCCTGGAGACTAGCGGGAGCCGGTGGGTCCTACGAGCAGTACTTC.

The chain carries TRBV30 and TRBJ2-5; no definite D call. Trimming took 0 bases from V and 1 from J, leaving 6 bases between them. There are 13 residues in the CDR3. Per the germline V gene, CDR1 is GTSNPN and CDR2 is SVGIG (reference sequence). As DNA, the CDR3 is TGTGCCTGGAGTGTCGTCGGCCAAGAGACCCAGTACTTC. Its protein product is CAWSVVGQETQYF.

This sequence joins TRBV4-3 and TRBJ2-2, with D perhaps TRBD1 (5 bases). The CDR3 loop spans 15 amino acids. Germline values: CDR1 LGHNA, CDR2 YSLEER. Trimming shortened V by 4 bases and J by 5 bases, and 14 bases separated the two germline ends. The CDR3 loop is CASSRQGARTGELFF. The CDR3 nucleotides read TGCGCCAGCAGCCGTCAAGGGGCGCGGACCGGGGAGCTGTTTTTT.

The chain carries TRBV28 and TRBJ1-2, with 7 nucleotides matching TRBD1. Looked up from germline, CDR1 is MDHEN and CDR2 is SYDVKM. The CDR3 is 15 residues long. V shed 6 bases and J 7 bases; nucleotides not matched to a gene: 14. In nucleotides, the CDR3 is TGTGCCAGCAGCCCAACCACAGGGGAGGCATCTGGCTACACCTTC. Its translation: CASSPTTGEASGYTF.

The chain uses TRBV7-9 and TRBJ2-2; D gene uncertain. CDR3 length equals 13 residues. V shed 5 bases and J shed 1 base, with 5 bases lying between them. The germline V gene encodes CDR1 SEHNR and CDR2 FQNEAQ (reference sequence). The CDR3: CASSTKNTGELFF. CDR3 bases: TGTGCCAGCAGCACTAAGAACACCGGGGAGCTGTTTTTT.